This record covers a single T cell receptor (beta chain). Its antigen target is currently unknown. Per-base quality was not reported, and no clone a single base away is much larger than it. The immunoSEQ Assay, a bias-controlled multiplex PCR, was used to amplify TCRbeta CDR3 regions from genomic DNA. The source study handled its data this way. The number of nucleated cells in each sample was estimated by amplification of reference gene primers within the assay. Sequence reads were collapsed and filtered to measure the absolute abundance of every unique TCRbeta CDR3 rearrangement. Productive Simpson clonality was computed per sample as the square root of Simpson's diversity index over productive rearrangements. Imported from immuneACCESS, the table was reduced by TCRdb to in-frame sequences with V and J called. These copies leave out some clones; in studies compared against another copy, an unresolved V gene accounts for under half, and the cause of the remainder is not known. V, J and clone size are those of that table, while D and trimming were read from the DNA. In all, the sample holds about 92,000 clones, and roughly 72% of those were seen once. The biggest ten clones account for about 22% of the sample.

The data originate from a study of blood T cell repertoires in COVID-19 (TCRdb year 2020). The study in broad terms: Collaborator samples came from the United States, Italy and Spain and covered acute and convalescent phases of COVID-19. Subjects who had been exposed to COVID-19, were actively infected with it, or had recovered from it provided the deeply sampled blood TCRbeta repertoires that made up the dataset. Nearly every sample came with metadata listing a de-identified subject ID, COVID-19 status, age in years and sex. Where available, HLA class I and class II types were taken from metadata supplied by the sample provider and were not determined by assay-based typing. A freely available public database, intended as a resource for researchers studying the immune response to SARS-CoV-2, is where the repertoires were released. The prospective study material was composed of cDNA or gDNA derived from T cells, B-cell-depleted T cells, or PBMCs. The samples were drawn from two sources: the first 160 participants of the ongoing ImmuneRACE study, and about 1,300 subjects contributed by 6 global collaborators.

Per the germline V gene (reference sequence), LNHNV is the CDR1 and YYDKDF is the CDR2. V and J are truncated by 0 bases and 4 bases respectively, leaving an intervening sequence of 9 bases. The CDR3 has 14 amino acids, counting the end cysteine and phenylalanine. CDR3 DNA is the only sequence kept; it has 42 bases, read in frame from the first base. The collaborating institutions used their own protocols to collect whole blood in K2EDTA tubes. Collaborator samples were shipped for TCRbeta analysis as frozen whole blood, isolated PBMCs, or DNA extracted from either sample type. The research as a whole found: Clinical and demographic metadata were provided uncurated, with the amount varying by source and participant.

Sequenced input: peripheral blood. The sequence was obtained from an older woman in a cohort sampled during active or convalescent COVID-19. The sequence links TRBV15 to TRBJ1-1, and the D gene may be TRBD1, 5 bases matching. The bases are TGTGCCACCAGCAGAGATTGGGGGGGCACTGAAGCTTTCTTT. Translated, this is CATSRDWGGTEAFF.